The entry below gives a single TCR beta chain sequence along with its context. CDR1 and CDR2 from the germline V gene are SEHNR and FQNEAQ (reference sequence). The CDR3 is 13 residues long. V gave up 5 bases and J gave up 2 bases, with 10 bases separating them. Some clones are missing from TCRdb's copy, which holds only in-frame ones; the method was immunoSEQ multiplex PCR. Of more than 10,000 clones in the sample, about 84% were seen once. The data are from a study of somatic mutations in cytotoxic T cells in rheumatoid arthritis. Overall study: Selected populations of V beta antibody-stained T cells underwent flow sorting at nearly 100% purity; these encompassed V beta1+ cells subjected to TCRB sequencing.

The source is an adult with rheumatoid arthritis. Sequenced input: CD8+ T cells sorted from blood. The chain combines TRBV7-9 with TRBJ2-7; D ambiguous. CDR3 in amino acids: CASSPAGTYEQYF. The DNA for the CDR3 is TGTGCCAGCAGCCCGGCTGGGACCTACGAGCAGTACTTC.